This T cell receptor beta chain was captured in a study of cytomegalovirus exposure and HLA in healthy donors. The study's findings and limits: A few chains linked to CMV were shown in vitro to be specific for CMV antigens. In an earlier analysis, productive rearrangement rates for most beta V segments clustered near 87% or 30%.

The PCR employed 60 Vbeta primers together with 13 Jbeta primers. Original processing notes: An analysis that came later counted 80 million or so unique TCR beta chains, approximately 10 million shared. Generated by immunoSEQ multiplex PCR, the TCRdb table keeps only in-frame clones and is missing some. For V, J and clone size, that table is used; D and trimming come from the DNA. The table includes some 70,000 clones, roughly 82% detected once. The CDR3 spans 15 residues. Germline V gene lookup returns CDR1 LGHNA and CDR2 YSLEER. Trimming removed 2 bases from V and 1 base from J, with 12 bases in between. Notes on this clone: Its target is not known.

The chain uses TRBV4-3 and TRBJ2-7, with D possibly TRBD1 on 6 matching bases. What was sequenced was PBMCs. The receptor was isolated from a man aged 18 to 29 in good health and CMV-seronegative. The CDR3 DNA sequence: TGCGCCAGCAGCCAACCGGGACAACCGTCCTACGAGCAGTACTTC. Its translation: CASSQPGQPSYEQYF.